This is a list of T cell receptor beta chains from one sample in a study of cytomegalovirus exposure and HLA in healthy donors. Generated by immunoSEQ multiplex PCR, the TCRdb table keeps only in-frame clones and is missing some. The top ten hold under 1.2% of the sample, which has about 190,000 clones, around 90% seen once. The source material was PBMCs. The receptors were gathered from a boy aged 2 to 10 in good health and CMV-seronegative. Both conserved end residues are part of each CDR3. The order of the fields is clone size, V gene, J gene, D gene, CDR3 DNA, CDR3 protein. The D gene is left open where the match is weak. Some rows have no size entry. The others give once, few or many, or a class for an expanded clone.

>once|TRBV19|TRBJ1-2|.
TGTGCCAGTAAGAAGACAGATTCCTATGGCTACACCTTC
CASKKTDSYGYTF
>.|TRBV27|TRBJ2-1|TRBD2
TGTGCCAGCAGCCCCGGGACTAGCGGGATGGTTGAGCAGTTCTTC
CASSPGTSGMVEQFF
>.|TRBV5-1|TRBJ1-4|.
TGCGCCAGCAGCTTGCAGGGGTCGCCTAATGAAAAACTGTTTTTT
CASSLQGSPNEKLFF
>.|TRBV27|TRBJ2-7|.
TGTGCCAGCAGTTTCGCAGGGGTCTACGAGCAGTACTTC
CASSFAGVYEQYF
>.|TRBV18|TRBJ1-1|.
TGTGCCAGCTCTCCCGGACGGGGTAACACTGAAGCTTTCTTT
CASSPGRGNTEAFF
>.|TRBV6-5|TRBJ1-1|TRBD1
TGTGCCAGCTCAAAGGACAGGGGTTTTTGGACTGAAGCTTTCTTT
CASSKDRGFWTEAFF
>.|TRBV28|TRBJ2-3|TRBD1
TGTGCCAGCAGCACTCTGGGACAGGGCACAGATACGCAGTATTTT
CASSTLGQGTDTQYF
>.|TRBV6-5|TRBJ2-7|.
TGTGCCAGCAGTCCCCCTGGACAGCTCGAGCAGTACTTC
CASSPPGQLEQYF
>.|TRBV5-8|TRBJ2-3|.
TGTGCCAGCAAGGGGACTAGCACAGATACGCAGTATTTT
CASKGTSTDTQYF
>.|TRBV27|TRBJ2-7|.
TGTGCCAGCAGTTTATCTCTAGCGACATTATCCTACGAGCAGTACTTC
CASSLSLATLSYEQYF
>.|TRBV4-2|TRBJ2-3|TRBD2
TGTGCCAGCAGCCAAAGGACTAGCGGGGGGGCCGGGTCGGGTACGCAGTATTTT
CASSQRTSGGAGSGTQYF